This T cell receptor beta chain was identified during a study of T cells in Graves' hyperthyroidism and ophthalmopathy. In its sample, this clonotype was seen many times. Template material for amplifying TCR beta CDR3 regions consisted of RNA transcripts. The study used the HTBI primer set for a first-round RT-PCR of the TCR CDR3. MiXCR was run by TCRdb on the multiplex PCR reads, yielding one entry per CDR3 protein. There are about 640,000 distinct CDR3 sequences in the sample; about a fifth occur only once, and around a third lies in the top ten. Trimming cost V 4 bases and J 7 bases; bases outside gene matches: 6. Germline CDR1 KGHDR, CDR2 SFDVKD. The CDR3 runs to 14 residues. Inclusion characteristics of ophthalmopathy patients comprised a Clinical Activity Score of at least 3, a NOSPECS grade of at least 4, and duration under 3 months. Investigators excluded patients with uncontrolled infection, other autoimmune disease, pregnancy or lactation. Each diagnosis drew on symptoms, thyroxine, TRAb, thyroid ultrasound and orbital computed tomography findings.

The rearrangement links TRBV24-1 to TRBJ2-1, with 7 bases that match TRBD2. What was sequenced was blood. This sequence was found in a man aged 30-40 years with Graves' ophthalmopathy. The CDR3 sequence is CATSEAGTKNEQFF. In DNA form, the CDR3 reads TGTGCCACCAGTGAGGCCGGGACTAAAAATGAGCAGTTCTTC.